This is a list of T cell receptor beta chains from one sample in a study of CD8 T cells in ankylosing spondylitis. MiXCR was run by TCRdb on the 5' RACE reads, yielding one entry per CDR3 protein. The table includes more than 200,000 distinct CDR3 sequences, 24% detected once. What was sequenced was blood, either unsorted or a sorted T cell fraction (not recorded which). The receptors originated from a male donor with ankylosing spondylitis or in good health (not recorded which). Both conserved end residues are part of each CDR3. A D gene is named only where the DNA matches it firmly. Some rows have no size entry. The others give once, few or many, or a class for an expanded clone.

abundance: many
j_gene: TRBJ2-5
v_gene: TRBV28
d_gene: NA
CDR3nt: TGTGCCAGCAGTTTATGGCTCAGAGACCAAGAGACCCAGTACTTC
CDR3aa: CASSLWLRDQETQYF

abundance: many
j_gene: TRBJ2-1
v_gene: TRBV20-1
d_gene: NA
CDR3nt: TGCAGTGCCCTCCCCAGCTTCTACAATGAGCAGTTCTTC
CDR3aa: CSALPSFYNEQFF

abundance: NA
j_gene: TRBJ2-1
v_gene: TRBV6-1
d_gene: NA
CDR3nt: TGTGCCAGCAGTGAGCACTCATACAATGAGCAGTTCTTC
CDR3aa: CASSEHSYNEQFF

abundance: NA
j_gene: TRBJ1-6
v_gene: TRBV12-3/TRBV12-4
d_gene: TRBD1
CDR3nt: TGTGCCAGCAGCCTGAGACAGGGGAGAAATAATTCACCCCTCCACTTT
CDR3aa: CASSLRQGRNNSPLHF

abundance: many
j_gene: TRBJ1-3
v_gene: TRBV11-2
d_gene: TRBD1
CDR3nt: TGTGCCAGCAGCTACGGGACAGGAGGAAACACCATATATTTT
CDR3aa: CASSYGTGGNTIYF

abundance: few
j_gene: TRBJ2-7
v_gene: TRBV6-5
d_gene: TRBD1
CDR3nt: TGTGCCAGCAGTTACACCCGGGACAGGGAATACGAGCAGTACTTC
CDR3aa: CASSYTRDREYEQYF

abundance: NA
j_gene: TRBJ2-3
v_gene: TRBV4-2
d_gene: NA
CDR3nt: TGTGCCAGCAGCCAAGATAGTGGAGATACGCAGTATTTT
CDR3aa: CASSQDSGDTQYF

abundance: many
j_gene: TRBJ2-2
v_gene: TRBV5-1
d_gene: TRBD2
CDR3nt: TGCGCCAGCAGCGAAGGGACTAGCGGGCGAGCCGGGGAGCTGTTTTTT
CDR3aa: CASSEGTSGRAGELFF

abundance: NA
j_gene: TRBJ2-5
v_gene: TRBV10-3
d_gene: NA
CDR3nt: TGTGCCATCAGTGAGTCAGGTCGAACCGGCCCCGAGACCCAGTACTTC
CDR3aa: CAISESGRTGPETQYF

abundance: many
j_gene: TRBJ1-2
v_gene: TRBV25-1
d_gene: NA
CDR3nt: TGTGCCAGCAGTGATTTCTCCAGGGAACTCGGCTACACCTTC
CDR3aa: CASSDFSRELGYTF

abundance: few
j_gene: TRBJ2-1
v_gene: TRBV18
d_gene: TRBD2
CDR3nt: TGTGCCAGCTCACCCCTAAGACTAGCGGGGGTCAACAATGAGCAGTTCTTC
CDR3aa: CASSPLRLAGVNNEQFF

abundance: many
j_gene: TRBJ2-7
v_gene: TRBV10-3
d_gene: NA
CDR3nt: TGTGCCATCAGTGAGTCTGGCCAGGGCGGGCAGTACTTC
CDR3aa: CAISESGQGGQYF

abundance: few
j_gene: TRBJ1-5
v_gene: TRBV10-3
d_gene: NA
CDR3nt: TGTGCCATCAGTGGGTCCGAGACAGACAATCAGCCCCAGCATTTT
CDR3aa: CAISGSETDNQPQHF

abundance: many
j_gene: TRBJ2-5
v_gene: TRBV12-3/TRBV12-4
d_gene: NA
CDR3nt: TGTGCCAGCAGTTCTCGAGGGTTGACCCAGTACTTC
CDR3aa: CASSSRGLTQYF

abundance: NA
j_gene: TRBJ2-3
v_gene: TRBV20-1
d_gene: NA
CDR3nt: TGCAGTGCTAGGCTTGTGGCGGGTACAGATACGCAGTATTTT
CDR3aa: CSARLVAGTDTQYF

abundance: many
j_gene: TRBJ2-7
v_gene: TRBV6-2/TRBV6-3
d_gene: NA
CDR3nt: TGTGCCAGCAGTCCTGCCGGGGGAAAAATCCAGCAGTACTTC
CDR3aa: CASSPAGGKIQQYF

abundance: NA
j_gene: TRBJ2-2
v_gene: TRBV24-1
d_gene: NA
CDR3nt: TGTGCCACCAGTGCTCTCACAGCTCCCTCCTCTTGCCGGGAGCTGTTTTTT
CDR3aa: CATSALTAPSSCRELFF

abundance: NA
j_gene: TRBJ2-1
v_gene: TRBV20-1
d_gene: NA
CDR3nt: TGCAGTGCGGCCCAGGGGCCTCAATTTTACAATGAGCAGTTCTTC
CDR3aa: CSAAQGPQFYNEQFF

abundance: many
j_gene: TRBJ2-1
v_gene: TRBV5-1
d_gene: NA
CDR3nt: TGCGCCAGTGGCCGGGCCTCCTACAATGAGCAGTTCTTC
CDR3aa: CASGRASYNEQFF

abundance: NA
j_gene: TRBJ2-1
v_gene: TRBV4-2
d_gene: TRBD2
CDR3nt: TGTGCCAGCAGCCACGGGGCTAGCGGGGGGCCCTCCTACAATGAGCAGTTCTTC
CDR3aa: CASSHGASGGPSYNEQFF

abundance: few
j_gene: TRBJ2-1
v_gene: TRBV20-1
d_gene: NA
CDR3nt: TGCAGTGTTCAGACTTTGGTAGGACGTGAGCAGTTCTTC
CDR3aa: CSVQTLVGREQFF

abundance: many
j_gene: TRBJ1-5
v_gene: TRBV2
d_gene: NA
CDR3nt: TGTGCCAGCAGTGACGAAGCGCAAAGCCCCCAGCATTTT
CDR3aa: CASSDEAQSPQHF

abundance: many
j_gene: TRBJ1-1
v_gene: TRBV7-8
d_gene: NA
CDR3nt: TGTGCCAGCAGCTTAGCCCCTGCGGGGATTGAAGCTTTCTTT
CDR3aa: CASSLAPAGIEAFF

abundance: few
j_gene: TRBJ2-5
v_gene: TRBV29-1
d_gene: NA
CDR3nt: TGCAGCGTTGAAAGGGGGGACGGAGAGACCCAGTACTTC
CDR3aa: CSVERGDGETQYF

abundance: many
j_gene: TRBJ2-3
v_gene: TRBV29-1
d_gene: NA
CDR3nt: TGCAGCGTCGACCTAAGGGGGACAGATACGCAGTATTTT
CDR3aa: CSVDLRGTDTQYF

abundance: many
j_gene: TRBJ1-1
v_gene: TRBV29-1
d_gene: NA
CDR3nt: TGCAGCGTCCAGACGAACACTGAAGCTTTCTTT
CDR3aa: CSVQTNTEAFF

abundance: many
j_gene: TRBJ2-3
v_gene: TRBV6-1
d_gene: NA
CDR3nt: TGTGCCAGCAGGCCCGGGTTGGGGGCAGATACGCAGTATTTT
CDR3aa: CASRPGLGADTQYF

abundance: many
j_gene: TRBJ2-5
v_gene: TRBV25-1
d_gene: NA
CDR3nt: TGTGCCAGCAGTGAATTGGGGGACGTACAAGAGACCCAGTACTTC
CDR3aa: CASSELGDVQETQYF

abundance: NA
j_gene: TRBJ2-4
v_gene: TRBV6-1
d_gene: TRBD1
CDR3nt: TGTGCCAGCAGTCTCACGACAGGGGTGGCCAAAAACATTCAGTACTTC
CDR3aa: CASSLTTGVAKNIQYF

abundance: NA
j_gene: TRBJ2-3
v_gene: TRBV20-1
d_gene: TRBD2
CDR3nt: TGCAGTGCTAGAGCTGGGACTAGCGGGGGGCTTCCTAATACGCAGTATTTT
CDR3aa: CSARAGTSGGLPNTQYF

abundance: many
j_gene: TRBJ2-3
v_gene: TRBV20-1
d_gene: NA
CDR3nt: TGCACCCCGTATGACGATACGCAGTATTTT
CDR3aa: CTPYDDTQYF

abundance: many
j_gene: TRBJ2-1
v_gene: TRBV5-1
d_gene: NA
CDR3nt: TGCGCCAGCAGCTTGGAGGTCTATGAGCAGTTCTTC
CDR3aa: CASSLEVYEQFF

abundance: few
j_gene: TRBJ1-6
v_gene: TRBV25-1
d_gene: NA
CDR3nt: TGTGCCAGCAGTGGGACTCACTATTCACCCCTCCACTTT
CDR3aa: CASSGTHYSPLHF

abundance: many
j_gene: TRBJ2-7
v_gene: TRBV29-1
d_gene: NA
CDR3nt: TGCAGCGTCCACTTACGTCACGAGCAGTACTTC
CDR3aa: CSVHLRHEQYF

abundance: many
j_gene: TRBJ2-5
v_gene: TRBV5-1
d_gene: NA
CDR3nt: TGCGCCAGCAGGGTATATCCGTCGTACCAAGAGACCCAGTACTTC
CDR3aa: CASRVYPSYQETQYF

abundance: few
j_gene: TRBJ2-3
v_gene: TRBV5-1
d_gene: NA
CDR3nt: TGCGCCAGCAGCTTGTCAACAGGAACAGATACGCAGTATTTT
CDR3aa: CASSLSTGTDTQYF

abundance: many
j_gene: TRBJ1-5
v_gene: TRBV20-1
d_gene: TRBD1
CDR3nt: TGCAGTGCTCCAACAGGGGACGCTAGCAATCAGCCCCAGCATTTT
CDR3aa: CSAPTGDASNQPQHF

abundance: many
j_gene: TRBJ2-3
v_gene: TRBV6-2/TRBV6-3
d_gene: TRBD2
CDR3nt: TGTGCCAGCAGGGGACTAGCGGGGTCCGATACGCAGTATTTT
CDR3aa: CASRGLAGSDTQYF

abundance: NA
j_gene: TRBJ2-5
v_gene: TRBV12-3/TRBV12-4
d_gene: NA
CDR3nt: TGTGCCAGCAGTGCCCAACAGGTCCAAGAGACCCAGTACTTC
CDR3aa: CASSAQQVQETQYF

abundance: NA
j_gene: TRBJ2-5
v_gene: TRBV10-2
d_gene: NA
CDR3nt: TGCGCCAGCAGTGAACCCGAACGTCGGGAGACCCAGTACTTC
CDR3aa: CASSEPERRETQYF

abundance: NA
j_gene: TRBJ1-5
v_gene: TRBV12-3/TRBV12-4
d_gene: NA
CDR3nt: TGTGCCAGCAGTCGACAGGCTAATAGCAATCAGCCCCAGCATTTT
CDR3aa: CASSRQANSNQPQHF

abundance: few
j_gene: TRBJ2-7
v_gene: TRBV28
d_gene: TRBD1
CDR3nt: TGTGCCACCTCGGGACAGGGAGGGTACGAGCAGTACTTC
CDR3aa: CATSGQGGYEQYF

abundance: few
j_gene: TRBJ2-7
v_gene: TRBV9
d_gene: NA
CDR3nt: TGTGCCAGCAGCGTAGACCCCTCCTACGAGCAGTACTTC
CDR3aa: CASSVDPSYEQYF

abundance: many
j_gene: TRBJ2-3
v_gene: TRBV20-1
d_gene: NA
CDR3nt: TGCAGTGCTAGCGCCGATACGCAGTATTTT
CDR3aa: CSASADTQYF

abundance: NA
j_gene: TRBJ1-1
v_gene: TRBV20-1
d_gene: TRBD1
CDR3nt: TGCAGTGCTAAATGGACAGGGCGGACTGAAGCTTTCTTT
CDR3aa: CSAKWTGRTEAFF

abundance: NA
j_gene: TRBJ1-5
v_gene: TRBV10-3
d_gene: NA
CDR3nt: TGTGCCATCAGTGAGTACAGTAGCAATCAGCCCCAGCATTTT
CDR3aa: CAISEYSSNQPQHF

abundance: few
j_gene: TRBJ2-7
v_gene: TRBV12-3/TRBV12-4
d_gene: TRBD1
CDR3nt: TGTGCCAGCAGCACGGACAGGGGTGCCAACGAGCAGTACTTC
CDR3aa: CASSTDRGANEQYF

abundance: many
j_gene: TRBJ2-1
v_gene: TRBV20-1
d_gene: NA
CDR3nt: TGCAGTGCTAGAGACCCGGGACCCCGGGCGAATGAGCAGTTCTTC
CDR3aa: CSARDPGPRANEQFF

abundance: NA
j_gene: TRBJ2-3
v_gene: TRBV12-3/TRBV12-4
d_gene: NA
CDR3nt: TGTGCCAGCAGTTTAACAGGGAAACCTAGCACAGATACGCAGTATTTT
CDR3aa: CASSLTGKPSTDTQYF

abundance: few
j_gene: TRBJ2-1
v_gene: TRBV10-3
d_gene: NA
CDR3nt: TGTGCCATCACCGAGAACAGGGACACTGAGCAGTTCTTC
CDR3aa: CAITENRDTEQFF

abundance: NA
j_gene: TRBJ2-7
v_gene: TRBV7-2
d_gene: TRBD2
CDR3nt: TGTGCCAGCAGCTTCTCTAGCGGCCTGGGGGGCGAGCAGTACTTC
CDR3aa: CASSFSSGLGGEQYF

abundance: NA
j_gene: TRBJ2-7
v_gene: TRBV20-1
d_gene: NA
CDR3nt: TGCAGTGCTAGCTCGCTGGTAGGGAAGTACTTC
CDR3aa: CSASSLVGKYF

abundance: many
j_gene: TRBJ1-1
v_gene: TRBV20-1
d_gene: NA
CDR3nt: TGCAGTGCTAGTTTACGGAACACTGAAGCTTTCTTT
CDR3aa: CSASLRNTEAFF

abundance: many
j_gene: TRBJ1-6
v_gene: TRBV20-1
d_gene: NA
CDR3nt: TGCAGTGCTACAACAGGGATGACACCCCTCCACTTT
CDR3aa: CSATTGMTPLHF